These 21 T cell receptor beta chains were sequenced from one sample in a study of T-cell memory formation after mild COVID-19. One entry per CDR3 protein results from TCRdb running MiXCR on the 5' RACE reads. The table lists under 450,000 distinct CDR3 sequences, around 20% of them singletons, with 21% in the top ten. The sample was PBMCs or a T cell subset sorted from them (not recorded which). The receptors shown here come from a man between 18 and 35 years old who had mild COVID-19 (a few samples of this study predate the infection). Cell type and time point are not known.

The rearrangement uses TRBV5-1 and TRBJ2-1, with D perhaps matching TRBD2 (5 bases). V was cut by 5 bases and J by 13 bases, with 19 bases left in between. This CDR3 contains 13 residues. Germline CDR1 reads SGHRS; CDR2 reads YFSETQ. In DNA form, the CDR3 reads TGCGCCAGCAGAAACTTAGGGAGCCTCATTCAGTTCTTC. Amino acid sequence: CASRNLGSLIQFF.

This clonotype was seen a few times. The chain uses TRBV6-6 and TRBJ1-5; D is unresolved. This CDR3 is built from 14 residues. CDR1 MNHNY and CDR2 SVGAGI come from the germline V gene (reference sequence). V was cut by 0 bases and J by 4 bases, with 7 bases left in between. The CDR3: CASSYSPGNQPQHF. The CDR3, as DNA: TGTGCCAGCAGTTACTCTCCGGGGAATCAGCCCCAGCATTTT.

The CDR3 region has the DNA TGTGCCAGCAGCCTAAGACAGGGGGCGGTTCTTGGCTACACCTTC. This sequence encodes CASSLRQGAVLGYTF. This chain uses TRBV7-9 with TRBJ1-2, with TRBD1 identical over 10 bases. CDR3 length equals 15 residues. Unmatched junction bases numbered 10, after V lost 5 bases and J lost 7 bases. CDR1 SEHNR and CDR2 FQNEAQ come from the germline V gene (reference sequence).

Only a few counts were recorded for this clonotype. The CDR3 DNA is TGTGCCAGCTTACCTGGTGGCTTTAGGGGCTCCTACGAGCAGTACGTC. Its protein is CASLPGGFRGSYEQYV. The chain combines TRBV2 with TRBJ2-7; the D gene is possibly TRBD1 (5 bases). This CDR3 is built from 16 residues. The V end lost 8 bases, the J end lost 0 bases, and 20 bases lay between the germline ends. In germline, CDR1 is SNHLY, CDR2 FYNNEI.

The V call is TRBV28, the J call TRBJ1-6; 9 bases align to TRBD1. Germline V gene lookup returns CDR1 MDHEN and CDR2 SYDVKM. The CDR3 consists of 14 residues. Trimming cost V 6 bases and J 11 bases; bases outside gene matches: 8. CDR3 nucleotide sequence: TGTGCCAGCAGACCGGGACAGGGAAGAACACCCCTCCACTTT. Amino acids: CASRPGQGRTPLHF.

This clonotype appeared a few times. CDR3 sequence (DNA): TGCAGTGCTGGCGAGACTACGACGCGGGGGGCGCAGGAAGAGACCCAGTACTTC. Its protein is CSAGETTTRGAQEETQYF. The chain is built from TRBV20-1 and TRBJ2-5, with 8 bases fitting TRBD2. The CDR3 covers 18 residues. V lost 5 bases, J lost 3 bases, and 20 bases stayed unmatched. The germline V gene has CDR1 DFQATT and CDR2 SNEGSKA (reference sequence).

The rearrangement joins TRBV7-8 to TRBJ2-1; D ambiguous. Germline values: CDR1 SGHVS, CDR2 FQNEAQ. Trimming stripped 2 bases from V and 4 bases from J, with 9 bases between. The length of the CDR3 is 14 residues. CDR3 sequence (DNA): TGTGCCAGCAGCTTAAGGACCAATTACAATGAGCAGTTCTTC. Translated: CASSLRTNYNEQFF.

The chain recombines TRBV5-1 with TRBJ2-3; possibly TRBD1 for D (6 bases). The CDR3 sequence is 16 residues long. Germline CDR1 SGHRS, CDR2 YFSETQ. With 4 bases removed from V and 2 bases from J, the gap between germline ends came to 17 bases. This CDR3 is CASSRGSRATTDTQYF. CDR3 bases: TGCGCCAGCAGCAGGGGGAGCCGAGCCACCACAGATACGCAGTATTTT.

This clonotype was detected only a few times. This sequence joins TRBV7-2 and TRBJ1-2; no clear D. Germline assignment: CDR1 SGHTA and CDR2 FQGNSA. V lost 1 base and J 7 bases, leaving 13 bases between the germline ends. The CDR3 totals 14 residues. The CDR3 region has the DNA TGTGCCAGCAGCTTAGATTTAGGGTTGGTTGGCTACACCTTC. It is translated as CASSLDLGLVGYTF.

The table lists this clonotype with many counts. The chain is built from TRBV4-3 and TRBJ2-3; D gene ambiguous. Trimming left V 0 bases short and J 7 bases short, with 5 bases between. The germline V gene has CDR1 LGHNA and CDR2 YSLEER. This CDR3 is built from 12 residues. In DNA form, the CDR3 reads TGCGCCAGCAGCCAAGATCAATATACGCAGTATTTT. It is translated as CASSQDQYTQYF.

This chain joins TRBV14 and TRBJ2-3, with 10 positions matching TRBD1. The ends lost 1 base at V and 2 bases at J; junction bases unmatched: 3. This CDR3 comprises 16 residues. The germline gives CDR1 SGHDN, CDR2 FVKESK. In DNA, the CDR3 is TGTGCCAGCAGCCAAGGGGACAGGGGAAACACAGATACGCAGTATTTT. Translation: CASSQGDRGNTDTQYF.

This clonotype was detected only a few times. CDR3 region: CASSQGGANTEAFF. The CDR3 DNA reads as TGTGCCAGCAGCCAAGGCGGGGCGAACACTGAAGCTTTCTTT. This chain uses TRBV4-2 with TRBJ1-1; possibly TRBD1 for D (5 bases). The V and J ends lost 1 base and 1 base respectively, with 7 bases between them. Germline V gene lookup returns CDR1 LGHNA and CDR2 YNFKEQ. The CDR3 totals 14 residues.

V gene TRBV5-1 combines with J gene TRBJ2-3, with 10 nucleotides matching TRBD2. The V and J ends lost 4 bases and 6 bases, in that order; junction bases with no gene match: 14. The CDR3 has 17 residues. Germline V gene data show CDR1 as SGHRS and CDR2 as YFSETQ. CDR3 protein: CASSPGALAGAWDTQYF. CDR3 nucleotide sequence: TGCGCCAGCAGCCCTGGGGCCCTAGCGGGGGCCTGGGATACGCAGTATTTT.

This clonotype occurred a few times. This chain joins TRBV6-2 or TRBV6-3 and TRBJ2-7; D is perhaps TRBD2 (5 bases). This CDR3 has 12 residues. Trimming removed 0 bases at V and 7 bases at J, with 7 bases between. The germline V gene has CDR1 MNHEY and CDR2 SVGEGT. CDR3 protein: CASSYSRGEQYV. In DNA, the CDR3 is TGTGCCAGCAGTTACTCTCGAGGGGAGCAGTACGTC.

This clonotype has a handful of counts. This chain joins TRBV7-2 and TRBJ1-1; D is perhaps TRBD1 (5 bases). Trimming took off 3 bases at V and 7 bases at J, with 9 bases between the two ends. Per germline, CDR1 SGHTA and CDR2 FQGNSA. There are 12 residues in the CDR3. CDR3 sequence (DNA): TGTGCCAGCAGCTTCGGCAGGGTTGAAGCTTTCTTT. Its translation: CASSFGRVEAFF.

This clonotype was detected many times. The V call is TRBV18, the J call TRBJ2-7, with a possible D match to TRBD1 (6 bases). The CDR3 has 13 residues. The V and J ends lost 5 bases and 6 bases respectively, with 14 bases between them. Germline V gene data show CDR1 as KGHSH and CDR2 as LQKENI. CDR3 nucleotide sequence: TGTGCCAGCTCAAGATCGGACAGTTCCGAGCAGTACGTC. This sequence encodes CASSRSDSSEQYV.

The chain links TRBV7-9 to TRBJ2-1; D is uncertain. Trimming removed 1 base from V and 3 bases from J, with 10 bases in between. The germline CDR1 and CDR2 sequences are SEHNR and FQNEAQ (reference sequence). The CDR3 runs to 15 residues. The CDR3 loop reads CASSLGASDYNEQFF. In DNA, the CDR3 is TGTGCCAGCAGCTTAGGCGCATCGGACTACAATGAGCAGTTCTTC.

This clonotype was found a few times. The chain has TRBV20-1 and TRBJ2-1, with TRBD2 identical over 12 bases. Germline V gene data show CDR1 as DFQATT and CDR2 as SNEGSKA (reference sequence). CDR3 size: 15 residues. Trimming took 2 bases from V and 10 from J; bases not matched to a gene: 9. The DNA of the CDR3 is TGCAGTGCTAGACCGTGGACTAGCGGGGTAGAGGAGCAGTTCTTC. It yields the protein CSARPWTSGVEEQFF.

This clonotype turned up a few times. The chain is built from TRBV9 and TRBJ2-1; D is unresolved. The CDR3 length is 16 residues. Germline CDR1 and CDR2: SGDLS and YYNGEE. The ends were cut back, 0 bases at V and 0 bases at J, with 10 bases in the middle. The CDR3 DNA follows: TGTGCCAGCAGCGTAGAGGTGGCCTCCTCCTACAATGAGCAGTTCTTC. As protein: CASSVEVASSYNEQFF.

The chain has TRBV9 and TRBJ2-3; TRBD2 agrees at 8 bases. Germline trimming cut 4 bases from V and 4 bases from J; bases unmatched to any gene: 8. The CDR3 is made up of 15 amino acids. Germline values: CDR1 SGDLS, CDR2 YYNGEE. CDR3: CASSRTPGGPDTQYF. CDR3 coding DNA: TGTGCCAGCAGCCGCACCCCGGGGGGGCCAGATACGCAGTATTTT.

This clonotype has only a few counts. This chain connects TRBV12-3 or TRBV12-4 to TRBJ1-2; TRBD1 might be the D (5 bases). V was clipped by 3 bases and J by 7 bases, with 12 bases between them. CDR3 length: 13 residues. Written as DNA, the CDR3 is TGTGCCAGCAGTTTCCGGGAGAGGGGTGGCTACACCTTC. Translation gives CASSFRERGGYTF.